This is a list of T cell receptor beta chains from one sample in a study of blood T cell repertoires in COVID-19. Only in-frame clones appear in the TCRdb table, and some are missing; sequencing was by immunoSEQ multiplex PCR. The sample records some 260,000 clones, over 75% being singletons. The source material was peripheral blood. These receptors all stem from a human donor in a cohort sampled during active COVID-19. CDR3s leave out the opening cysteine and the closing phenylalanine or tryptophan. A D gene is named only where the DNA matches it firmly.

J gene,V gene,D gene,CDR3 protein
TRBJ1-4,TRBV29-1,NA,SAQVATNEKLF
TRBJ2-5,TRBV5-5,NA,ASSWATNLPQETQY
TRBJ2-6,TRBV7-2,TRBD1,ASRPDRAGANVLT
TRBJ2-7,TRBV6-2/TRBV6-3,NA,ASSSLRLLDEQY
TRBJ1-2,TRBV7-9,NA,ASSFREDYGYT
TRBJ1-5,TRBV19,NA,ASIGGGQPQH
TRBJ1-2,TRBV18,TRBD1,ASLPGQGAGGYT
TRBJ2-7,TRBV19,TRBD2,ASSIPSGSIYEQY
TRBJ2-3,TRBV6-2/TRBV6-3,NA,ASSYISRLATDTQY
TRBJ2-5,TRBV7-2,TRBD1,ASSLSISGTGGPTETQY
TRBJ1-1,TRBV18,NA,ASSPPIRASEAF
TRBJ1-2,TRBV19,NA,ASSLSNYGYT
TRBJ2-7,TRBV5-6,NA,ASSGRFYEQY
TRBJ1-1,TRBV3-1/TRBV3-2,NA,ASSQGEAVNTEAF
TRBJ2-5,TRBV6-6,TRBD2,ASSPGTSGLVTETQY
TRBJ2-3,TRBV19,NA,ASHPQGTDTQY
TRBJ2-7,TRBV5-1,NA,ASSLGATANEQY
TRBJ1-5,TRBV7-2,NA,ASSPSPYSNQPQH
TRBJ2-7,TRBV30,TRBD1,AWSGQMGQY
TRBJ1-1,TRBV2,TRBD1,ASTWTGTTEAF
TRBJ2-7,TRBV7-8,TRBD2,ASSFPTSGAGEQY
TRBJ1-2,TRBV28,NA,ASSPTGNYGYT
TRBJ1-1,TRBV25-1,TRBD1,ATTDRGNSEAF
TRBJ2-7,TRBV7-9,TRBD1,ASSYGQGPYEQY
TRBJ2-7,TRBV27,NA,ASSLRSGSYEQY
TRBJ2-7,TRBV4-3,NA,ASSPYQGWAEQY
TRBJ1-6,TRBV30,NA,AWSSEGGGSPLH
TRBJ2-1,TRBV27,TRBD2,ASSFAGGFYNEQF
TRBJ2-7,TRBV19,NA,ASSRGTSTPYEQY
TRBJ2-7,TRBV12-3/TRBV12-4,NA,ASWSSREVQY
TRBJ1-5,TRBV6-5,NA,ASSPLNGGNQPQH
TRBJ1-1,TRBV4-1,NA,ASSQEGSLGADTEAF
TRBJ2-7,TRBV29-1,TRBD1,SVARGTGGKVQY
TRBJ1-6,TRBV27,TRBD1,ASSTRDRGPLNSPLH
TRBJ2-2,TRBV3-1/TRBV3-2,TRBD2,ASSLSGGATGELF
TRBJ2-3,TRBV4-2,TRBD1,ASSQLGQDTDTQY
TRBJ1-2,TRBV6-2/TRBV6-3,NA,ASRPLDRLSLLGSYGYT
TRBJ1-2,TRBV28,NA,ASSRTGNYGYT
TRBJ1-2,TRBV6-2/TRBV6-3,TRBD1,ASSPGTGYYGYT
TRBJ1-1,TRBV5-1,NA,ASSLEFPGTEAF
TRBJ2-7,TRBV18,TRBD1,ASSPGQGLSYEQY
TRBJ2-2,TRBV5-5,NA,ASRGLLNTGELF
TRBJ1-1,TRBV10-3,NA,AISASGGNTEAF
TRBJ1-4,TRBV18,NA,ASSPGTNEKLF
TRBJ2-1,TRBV27,TRBD2,ASSTGTSGTNEQF
TRBJ1-1,TRBV7-9,TRBD1,ASTPKKPRTGNTEAF
TRBJ1-5,TRBV6-5,TRBD1,ASSTIRQGNQPQH
TRBJ2-7,TRBV5-8,TRBD1,ASTDRVEYEQY
TRBJ2-7,TRBV29-1,TRBD1,SWGQNSYEQY
TRBJ2-5,TRBV14,NA,ASSQASGVETQY
TRBJ2-7,TRBV9,TRBD1,ASSLRDRGVYEQY
TRBJ2-2,TRBV6-2/TRBV6-3,NA,ASSDGGGPNTGELF
TRBJ2-6,TRBV7-9,NA,ASSPRMSPGANVLT
TRBJ2-7,TRBV10-2,NA,ASRYEQY
TRBJ1-2,TRBV28,TRBD1,ASSFVGTVEYGYT
TRBJ2-7,TRBV30,TRBD1,AWRAGGRGLTEQY
TRBJ2-6,TRBV19,NA,ASSILQGPPPGANVLT
TRBJ2-3,TRBV18,NA,ASSLRTGAGADTQY
TRBJ2-7,TRBV18,TRBD1,ASSPPGQGLYEQY